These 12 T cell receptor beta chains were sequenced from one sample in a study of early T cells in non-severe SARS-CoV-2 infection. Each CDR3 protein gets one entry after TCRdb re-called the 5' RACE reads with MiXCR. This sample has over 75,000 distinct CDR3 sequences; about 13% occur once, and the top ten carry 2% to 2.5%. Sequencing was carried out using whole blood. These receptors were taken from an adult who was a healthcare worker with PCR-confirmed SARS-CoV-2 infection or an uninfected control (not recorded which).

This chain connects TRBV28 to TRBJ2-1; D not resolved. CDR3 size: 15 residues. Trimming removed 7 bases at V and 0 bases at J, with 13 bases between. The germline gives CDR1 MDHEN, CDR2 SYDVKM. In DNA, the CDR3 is TGTGCCAGCAACCTCTTCAGAAGCTCCTACAATGAGCAGTTCTTC. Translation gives CASNLFRSSYNEQFF.

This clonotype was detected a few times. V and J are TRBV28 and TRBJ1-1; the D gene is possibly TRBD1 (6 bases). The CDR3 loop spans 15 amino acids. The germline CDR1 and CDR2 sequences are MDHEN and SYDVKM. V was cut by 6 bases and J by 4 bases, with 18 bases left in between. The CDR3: CASRTGQPGGTEAFF. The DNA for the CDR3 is TGTGCCAGCAGGACAGGACAACCGGGGGGCACTGAAGCTTTCTTT.

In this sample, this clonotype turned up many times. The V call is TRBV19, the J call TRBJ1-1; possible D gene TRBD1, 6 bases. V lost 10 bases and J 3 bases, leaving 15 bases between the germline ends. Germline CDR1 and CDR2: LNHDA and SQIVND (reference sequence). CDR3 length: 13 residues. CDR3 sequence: CATRQDGDTEAFF. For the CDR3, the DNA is TGTGCCACCAGACAGGACGGTGACACTGAAGCTTTCTTT. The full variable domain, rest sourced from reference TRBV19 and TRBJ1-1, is DGGITQSPKYLFRKEGQNVTLSCEQNLNHDAMYWYRQDPGQGLRLIYYSQIVNDFQKGDIAEGYSVSREKKESFPLTVTSAQKNPTAFYLCATRQDGDTEAFFGQGTRLTVV.

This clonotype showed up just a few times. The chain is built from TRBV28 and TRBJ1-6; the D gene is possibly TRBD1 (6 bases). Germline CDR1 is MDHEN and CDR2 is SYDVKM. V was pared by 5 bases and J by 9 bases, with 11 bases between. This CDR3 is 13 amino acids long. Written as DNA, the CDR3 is TGTGCCAGCAGTATCCTACAGGGTTCACCCCTCCACTTT. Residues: CASSILQGSPLHF.

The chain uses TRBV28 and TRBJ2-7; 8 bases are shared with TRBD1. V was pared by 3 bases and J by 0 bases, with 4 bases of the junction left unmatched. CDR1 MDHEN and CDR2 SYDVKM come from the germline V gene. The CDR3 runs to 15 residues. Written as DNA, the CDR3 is TGTGCCAGCAGTTTGTACAGGGGGACCTCCTACGAGCAGTACTTC. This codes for CASSLYRGTSYEQYF.

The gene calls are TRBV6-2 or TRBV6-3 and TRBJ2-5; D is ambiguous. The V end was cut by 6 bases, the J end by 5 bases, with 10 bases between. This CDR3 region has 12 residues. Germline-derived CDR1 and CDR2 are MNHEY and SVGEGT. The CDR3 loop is CASSPPFETQYF. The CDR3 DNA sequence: TGTGCCAGCAGCCCCCCATTCGAGACCCAGTACTTC.

CDR3 residues: CSVVPLAGGRETQYF. In DNA, the CDR3 is TGCAGCGTTGTCCCCCTCGCGGGGGGTCGAGAGACCCAGTACTTC. V and J are TRBV29-1 and TRBJ2-5; the match to TRBD2 covers 8 bases. The trim removed 4 bases at V and 4 bases at J, leaving 11 bases unmatched. Per germline, CDR1 SQVTM and CDR2 ANQGSEA. This CDR3 is 15 amino acids long.

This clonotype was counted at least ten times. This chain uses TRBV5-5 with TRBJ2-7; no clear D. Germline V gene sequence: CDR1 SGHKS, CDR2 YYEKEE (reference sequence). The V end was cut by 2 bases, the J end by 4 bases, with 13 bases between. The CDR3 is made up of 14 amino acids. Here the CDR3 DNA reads TGTGCCAGCAGCTTCTTCTCGGGCTCATACGAGCAGTACTTC. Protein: CASSFFSGSYEQYF.

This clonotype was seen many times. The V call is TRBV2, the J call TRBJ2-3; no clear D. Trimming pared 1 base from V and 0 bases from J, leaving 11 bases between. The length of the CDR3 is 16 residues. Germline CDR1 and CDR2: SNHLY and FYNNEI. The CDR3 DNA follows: TGTGCCAGCAGTGAAGGGGTTACCCCTAGCACAGATACGCAGTATTTT. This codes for CASSEGVTPSTDTQYF.

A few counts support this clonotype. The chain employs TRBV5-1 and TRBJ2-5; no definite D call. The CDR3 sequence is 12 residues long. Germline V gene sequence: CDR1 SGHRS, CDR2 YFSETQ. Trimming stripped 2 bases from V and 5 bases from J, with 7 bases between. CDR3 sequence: CASSLTLETQYF. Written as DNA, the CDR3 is TGCGCCAGCAGCTTAACTTTGGAGACCCAGTACTTC.

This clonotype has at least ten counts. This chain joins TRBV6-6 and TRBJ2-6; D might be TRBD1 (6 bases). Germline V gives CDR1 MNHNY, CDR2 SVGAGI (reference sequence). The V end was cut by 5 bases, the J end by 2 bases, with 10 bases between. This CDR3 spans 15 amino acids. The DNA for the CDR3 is TGTGCCAGCAGTACCCAGGGGACTGGGGCCAACGTCCTGACTTTC. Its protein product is CASSTQGTGANVLTF.

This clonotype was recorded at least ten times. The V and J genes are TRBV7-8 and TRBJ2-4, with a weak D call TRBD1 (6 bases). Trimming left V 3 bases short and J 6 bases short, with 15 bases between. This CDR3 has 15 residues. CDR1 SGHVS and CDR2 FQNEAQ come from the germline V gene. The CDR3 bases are TGTGCCAGCAGCTTCTCAACAGGGATGGGAAACATTCAGTACTTC. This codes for CASSFSTGMGNIQYF.